This TCR beta chain is drawn from a study of blood T cell repertoires in COVID-19. Across the whole study: The study drew acute and convalescent COVID-19 samples from the United States, Italy and Spain.

This CDR3 is built from 15 residues. CDR1 is SEHNR and CDR2 is FQNEAQ in the germline V gene (reference sequence). V lost 5 bases, J lost 3 bases, and 8 bases stayed unmatched. No more than 2 weeks before study entry, exposed participants had met a case of COVID-19. Per the original data handling: Reference gene primer amplification gave nucleated cell count estimates. The protocol was immunoSEQ multiplex PCR, while the TCRdb copy is restricted to in-frame clones and leaves out a portion. D and trimming come from the DNA, and the V and J calls and clone size come from that table. The sample shows about 140,000 clones, approximately 88% of them seen only once.

The V gene is TRBV7-9, the J gene TRBJ2-5; 8 nucleotides match TRBD2. Sequencing was carried out using PBMCs or T cells enriched from blood (not recorded which). This receptor was identified in a man aged 65 to 85 who had been exposed to COVID-19. The CDR3: CASSPGGVQKETQYF. CDR3 DNA sequence: TGTGCCAGCAGCCCCGGGGGGGTACAGAAAGAGACCCAGTACTTC. The full variable domain, completed using reference TRBV7-9 and TRBJ2-5, is DTGVSQNPRHKITKRGQNVTFRCDPISEHNRLYWYRQTLGQGPEFLTYFQNEAQLEKSRLLSDRFSAERPKGSFSTLEIQRTEQGDSAMYLCASSPGGVQKETQYFGPGTRLLVL.